This T cell receptor (beta chain) derives from a study of Ad26.COV2.S vaccination and SARS-CoV-2 variants. Regarding treatment: some 20 received Ad26.COV2.S at low or high dose, single or two shots; about 5 received placebo; per-sample allocation not given. At day 63 after the first vaccine or placebo injection, samples were drawn. Ad26 vector vaccine expressed Wuhan-strain SARS-CoV-2 spike. The germline V and J ends were trimmed by 2 bases and 7 bases, with 14 bases remaining between them. The CDR3 contains 14 residues. Per germline, CDR1 SGHTA and CDR2 FQGNSA. Some clones are missing from TCRdb's copy, which holds only in-frame ones; the method was immunoSEQ multiplex PCR. The repertoire holds approximately 400,000 clones, roughly four fifths seen once, with about 7.4% in the top ten. On this clone itself: Its antigen remains unknown.

General observations from the study: The authors reported substantial breadth in spike-specific CD8+ and CD4+ T cell responses after vaccination.

V gene TRBV7-2 combines with J gene TRBJ1-2, with a possible D match to TRBD1 (6 bases). This receptor was identified in a person between 18 and 59 years old who received the Ad26.COV2.S COVID-19 vaccine or a placebo. The sequencing used peripheral blood, collected in a trial of Ad26.COV2.S vaccine versus placebo. The CDR3 is CASSLSRGSRGYTF. CDR3 DNA sequence: TGTGCCAGCAGCTTAAGCAGGGGTTCGCGTGGCTACACCTTC.